This T cell receptor (beta chain) stems from a study of T-cell memory formation after mild COVID-19. The 5'RACE method, run with constant-segment primers, produced TCR alpha and TCR beta cDNA libraries (carrying sample barcodes and UMIs). In TCRdb, the 5' RACE reads were re-called with MiXCR into one record per CDR3 protein. The sample has hundreds of thousands of distinct CDR3 sequences, 20% seen once. Study results and caveats: Mainly CM and EM harbored the contracting CD4+ clones; mainly EMRA harbored the CD8+ ones.

A word on this clonotype: What it binds is unknown.

CDR1 and CDR2 (germline): SGDLS, YYNGEE. V lost 3 bases and J lost 7, with 7 bases in between. The CDR3 runs 12 residues. Sample: PBMCs or a T cell subset sorted from them (not recorded which). The chain combines TRBV9 with TRBJ1-4; D gene ambiguous. This TCR was sampled from an adult woman who had mild COVID-19 (a few samples of this study predate the infection). Cell type and time point are not known. The CDR3 sequence: CASSALGEKLFF. DNA of the CDR3: TGTGCCAGCAGCGCCCTGGGTGAAAAACTGTTTTTT.